This T cell receptor beta chain was sequenced for a study of cytomegalovirus exposure and HLA in healthy donors. Regarding the study as a whole: In a later analysis, TCR beta V- and J-gene trimming showed a link to a missense DCLRE1C variant. Sequences of the TCR beta chain were said to predict the HLA-A and HLA-B alleles of most subjects accurately. It was confirmed in vitro that a few of the CMV-associated chains were specific for CMV antigens.

There are 15 residues in the CDR3. V was pared by 5 bases and J by 2 bases, with 15 bases between. The germline CDR1 and CDR2 sequences are SGHAT and FQNNGV. A word on this clone: Its matching antigen is unknown.

Nobody wrote down the CMV serostatus of this donor. PCR used 60 Vbeta primers and 13 Jbeta primers. Generated by immunoSEQ multiplex PCR, the TCRdb table keeps only in-frame clones and is missing some. The sample holds fewer than 150,000 clones, 73% seen once. The receptor was derived from a human donor in good health. Sequencing was carried out using PBMCs. The rearrangement links TRBV11-2 to TRBJ1-1; D gene uncertain. CDR3 residues: CASSERILVNTEAFF. Written as DNA, the CDR3 is TGTGCCAGCAGCGAGCGAATTTTGGTTAACACTGAAGCTTTCTTT. Looking up the rest from reference TRBV11-2 and TRBJ1-1 gives the full variable domain: EAGVAQSPRYKIIEKRQSVAFWCNPISGHATLYWYQQILGQGPKLLIQFQNNGVVDDSQLPKDRFSAERLKGVDSTLKIQPAKLEDSAVYLCASSERILVNTEAFFGQGTRLTVV.